These 4 T cell receptor beta chains originate from one sample sequenced in a study of blood T cells in healthy people across ages. Using a J-beta primer mix together with a sample-barcoded 5' primer, a second PCR was run for about 6 to 11 cycles. TCRdb re-called the 5' RACE reads through MiXCR, storing one row per CDR3 protein. The sample holds under 800,000 distinct CDR3 sequences, roughly 41% seen once. What was sequenced was blood. Receptor source: a woman in her sixties in good health.

The chain couples TRBV6-2 or TRBV6-3 to TRBJ2-5; 8 bases agree with TRBD2. V was clipped by 0 bases and J by 13 bases; unmatched bases: 10. Germline assignment: CDR1 MNHEY and CDR2 SVGEGT. The CDR3 is 14 amino acids. CDR3 coding DNA: TGTGCCAGCAGTTACTCCGGGGGGGAGGACCGTATGTACTTC. This gives the protein CASSYSGGEDRMYF.

The V and J genes are TRBV20-1 and TRBJ2-2; D gene uncertain. Germline values: CDR1 DFQATT, CDR2 SNEGSKA (reference sequence). The ends were cut back, 3 bases at V and 0 bases at J, with 5 bases in the middle. This CDR3 has 13 amino acids. The CDR3 DNA is TGCAGTGCTAGGTATTCGAACACCGGGGAGCTGTTTTTT. It yields the protein CSARYSNTGELFF.

The rearrangement uses TRBV12-3 or TRBV12-4 and TRBJ2-7; D call uncertain. This CDR3 region has 13 residues. V was clipped by 3 bases and J by 5 bases, with 11 bases between them. The CDR3 is CASSFTKSDEQYF. The CDR3 DNA reads as TGTGCCAGCAGTTTTACCAAGTCCGACGAGCAGTACTTC.

Worth noting for this clonotype: One end of the junction varies from germline; a read error may be responsible. The chain has TRBV12-3 or TRBV12-4 and TRBJ2-1, with 12 bases that match TRBD2. The CDR3 runs 16 residues. CDR3 amino acids: CVSSTLSSGRANEQFF. CDR3 sequence (DNA): TGTGTCAGCAGTACCCTATCTAGCGGGAGGGCCAATGAGCAGTTCTTC.